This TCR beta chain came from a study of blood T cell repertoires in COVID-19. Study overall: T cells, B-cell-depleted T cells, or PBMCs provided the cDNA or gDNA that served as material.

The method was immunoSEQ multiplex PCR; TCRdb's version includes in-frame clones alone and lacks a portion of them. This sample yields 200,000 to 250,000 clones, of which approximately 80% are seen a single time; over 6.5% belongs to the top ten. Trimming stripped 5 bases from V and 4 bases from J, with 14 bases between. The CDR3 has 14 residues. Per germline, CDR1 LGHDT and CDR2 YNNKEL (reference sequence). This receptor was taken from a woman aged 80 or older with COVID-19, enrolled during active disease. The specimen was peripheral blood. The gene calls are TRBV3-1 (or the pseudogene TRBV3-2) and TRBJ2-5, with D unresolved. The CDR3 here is CASSELHRRETQYF. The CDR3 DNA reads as TGTGCCAGCAGCGAACTCCATAGAAGAGAGACCCAGTACTTC.